This T cell receptor (beta chain) stems from a study of T cells after somatic rescue of genetic block. This CDR3 comprises 18 residues. Germline assignment: CDR1 MNHEY and CDR2 SMNVEV (reference sequence). With 7 bases removed from V and 1 base from J, the gap between germline ends came to 20 bases. Only in-frame clones appear in the TCRdb table, and some are missing; sequencing was by immunoSEQ multiplex PCR. The table records about 110,000 clones, about 93% of them present only once. This TCR derives from a woman between 18 and 30 years old. The gene calls are TRBV27 and TRBJ2-6; D might be TRBD2 (6 bases). Specimen: peripheral blood mononuclear cells (PBMCs). The CDR3 here is CASKDGGAPKSGANVLTF. The DNA for the CDR3 is TGTGCCAGCAAGGACGGAGGGGCCCCAAAATCTGGGGCCAACGTCCTGACTTTC.